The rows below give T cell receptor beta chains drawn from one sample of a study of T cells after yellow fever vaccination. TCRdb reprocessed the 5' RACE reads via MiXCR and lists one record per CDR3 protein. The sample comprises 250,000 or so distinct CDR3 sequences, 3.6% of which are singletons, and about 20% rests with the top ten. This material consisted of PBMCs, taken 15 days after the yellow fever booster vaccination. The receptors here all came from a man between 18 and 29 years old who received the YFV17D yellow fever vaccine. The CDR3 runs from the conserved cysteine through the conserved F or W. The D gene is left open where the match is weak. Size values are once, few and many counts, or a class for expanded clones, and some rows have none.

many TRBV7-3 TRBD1 CASSLSPGQGGSPLHF
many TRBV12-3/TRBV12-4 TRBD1 CASSPPLGTGGSGANVLTF
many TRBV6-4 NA CASSEKEYTEAFF
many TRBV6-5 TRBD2 CASRRTSGGIYEQYF
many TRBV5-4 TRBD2 CASSRGTSGEETQYF
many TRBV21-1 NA CASSKRGTGNIDEQFF
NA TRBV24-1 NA CATSDPDPGGDGYTF
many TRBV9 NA CASSVTGTSNQPQHF
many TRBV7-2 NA CASSLTKGQPQHF
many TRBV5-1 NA CASSLLPGVKETQYF
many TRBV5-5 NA CASSLGQFSYNEQFF
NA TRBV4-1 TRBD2 CASSQLEVREIQETQYF
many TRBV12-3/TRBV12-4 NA CASSSNRQNWRSAFF
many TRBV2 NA CASRESDEQFF
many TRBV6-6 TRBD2 CASRSAWEGPSSYNEQFF
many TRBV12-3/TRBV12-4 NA CASSFMGGEGQPQHF
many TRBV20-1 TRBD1 CSAQPGQGYNEQFF
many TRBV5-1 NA CASSLGLSNEQFF
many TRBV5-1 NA CASSSSGYTEAFF
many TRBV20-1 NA CSARRGGSTGELFF
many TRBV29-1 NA CSVFSEAGELFF
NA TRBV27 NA CASSFLHSSNQPQHF
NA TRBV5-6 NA CASSLPVVGEQYF
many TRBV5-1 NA CASSLAEGGIQETQYF
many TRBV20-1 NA CSAIPSGTEQYF
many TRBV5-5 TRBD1 CASSEVDRAAGANVLTF
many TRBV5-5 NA CASSSPGDNYGYTF
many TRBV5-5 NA CASRAAGTPYNEQFF
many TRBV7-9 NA CASRETGANVLTF
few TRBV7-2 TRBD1 CASSTYRGNEQYF
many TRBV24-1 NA CATSGIGTDTQYF
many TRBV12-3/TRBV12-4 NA CASSLNRETYNEQFF
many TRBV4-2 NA CASSQDGNVNQPQHF
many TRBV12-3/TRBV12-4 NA CASRIQLRGISNYGYTF
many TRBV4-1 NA CASSQRNEVRAFF
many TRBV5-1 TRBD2 CASSPSRGGGEETQYF
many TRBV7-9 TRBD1 CASSLGQGALESEQYF
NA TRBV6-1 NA CASSEFKGQTTEAFF
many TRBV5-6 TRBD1 CASSTGQGTNTEAFF
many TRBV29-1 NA CSSWNPGLSGYTF
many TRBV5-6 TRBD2 CASSFPSGQETQYF
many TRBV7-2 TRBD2 CASSLALARGVLAKNIQYF
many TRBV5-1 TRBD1 CASSLARGQGLPNTEAFF
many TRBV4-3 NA CASSQEHQGPQFF
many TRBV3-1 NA CASSQEVGRGTQYF
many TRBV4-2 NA CASSQDRLGRGNTIYF
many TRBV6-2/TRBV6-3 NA CAYGRGEDTGELFF
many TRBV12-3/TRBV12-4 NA CASSLVRVGDEQYF
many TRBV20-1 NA CSAFGGGRQPQHF
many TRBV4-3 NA CASSPGIGGPYSNQPQHF